This TCR beta chain emerged from a study of T cell responses to AZD1222 COVID-19 vaccine. The CDR3 runs to 15 residues. The germline V and J ends were trimmed by 4 bases and 4 bases, with 13 bases remaining between them. Per the germline V gene, CDR1 is KGHDR and CDR2 is SFDVKD. The method was immunoSEQ multiplex PCR; TCRdb's version includes in-frame clones alone and lacks a portion of them. Of approximately 110,000 clones listed, roughly 88% are singletons. This clone was detected only a few times. Antigen: not known. This sample also contains other DNA sequences that code for the same CDR3. General study findings and limits: Donors in the cohort were predominantly white British and more often female, and clonal diversity was possibly underestimated. Spike-specific TCR depth and breadth grew after two AZD1222 doses.

This receptor was obtained from an adult in good health. Sequencing was performed on peripheral blood, taken on day 0 of AZD1222 vaccination. The V gene is TRBV24-1, the J gene TRBJ1-5, with D perhaps matching TRBD1 (5 bases). CDR3 nucleotides: TGTGCCACCAGTGACCGAACGGGGGGAAATCAGCCCCAGCATTTT. Protein: CATSDRTGGNQPQHF.